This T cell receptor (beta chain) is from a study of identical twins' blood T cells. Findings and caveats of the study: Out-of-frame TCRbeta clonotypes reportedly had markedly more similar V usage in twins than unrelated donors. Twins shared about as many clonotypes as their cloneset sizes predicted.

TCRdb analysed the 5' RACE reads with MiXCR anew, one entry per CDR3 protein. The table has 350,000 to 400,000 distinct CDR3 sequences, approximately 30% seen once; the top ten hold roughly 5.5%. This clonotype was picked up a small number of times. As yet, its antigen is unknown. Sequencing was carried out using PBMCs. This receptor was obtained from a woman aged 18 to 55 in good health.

The CDR3 DNA sequence: TGTGCCAGCAGCTTCCCCTGGGGGGGTTCTAGGAACACTGAAGCTTTCTTT. Amino acids: CASSFPWGGSRNTEAFF. The V call is TRBV11-2, the J call TRBJ1-1; D perhaps matches TRBD1 (5 bases). The germline CDR1 and CDR2 sequences are SGHAT and FQNNGV. The germline V and J ends were trimmed by 3 bases and 1 base, with 18 bases remaining between them. This CDR3 is 17 amino acids long. Full variable domain (remainder filled in from reference TRBV11-2 and TRBJ1-1): EAGVAQSPRYKIIEKRQSVAFWCNPISGHATLYWYQQILGQGPKLLIQFQNNGVVDDSQLPKDRFSAERLKGVDSTLKIQPAKLEDSAVYLCASSFPWGGSRNTEAFFGQGTRLTVV.